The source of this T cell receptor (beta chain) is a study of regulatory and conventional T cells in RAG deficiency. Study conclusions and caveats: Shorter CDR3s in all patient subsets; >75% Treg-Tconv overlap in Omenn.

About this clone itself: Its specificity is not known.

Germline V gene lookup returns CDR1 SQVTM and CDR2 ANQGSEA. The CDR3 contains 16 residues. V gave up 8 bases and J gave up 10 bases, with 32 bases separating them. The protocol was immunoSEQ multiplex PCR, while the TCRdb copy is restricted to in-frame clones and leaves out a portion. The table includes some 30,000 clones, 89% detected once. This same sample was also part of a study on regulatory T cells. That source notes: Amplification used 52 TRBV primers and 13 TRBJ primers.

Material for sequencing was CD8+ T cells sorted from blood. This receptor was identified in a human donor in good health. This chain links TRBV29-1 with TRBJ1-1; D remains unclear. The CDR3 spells CSLEDSDRPVPTRAFF. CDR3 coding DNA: TGCAGCCTCGAAGACTCCGACCGTCCCGTCCCGACGCGAGCTTTCTTT.